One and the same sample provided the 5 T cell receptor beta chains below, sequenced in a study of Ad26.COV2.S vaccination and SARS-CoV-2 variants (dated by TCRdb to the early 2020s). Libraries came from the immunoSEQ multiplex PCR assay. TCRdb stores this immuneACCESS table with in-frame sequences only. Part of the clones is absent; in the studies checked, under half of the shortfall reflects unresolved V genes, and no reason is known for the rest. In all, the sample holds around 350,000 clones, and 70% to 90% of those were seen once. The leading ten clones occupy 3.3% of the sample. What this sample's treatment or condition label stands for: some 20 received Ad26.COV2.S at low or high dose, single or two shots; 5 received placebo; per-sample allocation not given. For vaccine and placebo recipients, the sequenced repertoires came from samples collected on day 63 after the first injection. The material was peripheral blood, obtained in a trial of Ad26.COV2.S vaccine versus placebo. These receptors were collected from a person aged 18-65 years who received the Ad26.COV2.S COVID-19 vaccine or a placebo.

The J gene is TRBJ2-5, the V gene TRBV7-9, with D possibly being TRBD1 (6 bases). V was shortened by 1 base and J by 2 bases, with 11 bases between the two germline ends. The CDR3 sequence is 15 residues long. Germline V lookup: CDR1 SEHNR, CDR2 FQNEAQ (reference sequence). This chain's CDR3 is CASSLGGLAQETQYF. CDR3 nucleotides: TGTGCCAGCAGCTTAGGGGGGCTAGCACAAGAGACCCAGTACTTC.

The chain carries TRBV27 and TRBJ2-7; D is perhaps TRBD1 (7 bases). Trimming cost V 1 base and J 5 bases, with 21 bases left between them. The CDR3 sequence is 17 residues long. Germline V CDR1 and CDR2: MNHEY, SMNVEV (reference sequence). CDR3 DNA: TGTGCCAGCAGTTTATGGGGGACCACAGGGGAGGTAGACGAGCAGTACTTC. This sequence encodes CASSLWGTTGEVDEQYF.

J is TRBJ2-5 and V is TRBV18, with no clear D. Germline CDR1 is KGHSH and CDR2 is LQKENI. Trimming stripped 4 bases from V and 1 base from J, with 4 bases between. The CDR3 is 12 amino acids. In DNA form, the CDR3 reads TGTGCCAGCTCACTGGCCCAAGAGACCCAGTACTTC. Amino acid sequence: CASSLAQETQYF.

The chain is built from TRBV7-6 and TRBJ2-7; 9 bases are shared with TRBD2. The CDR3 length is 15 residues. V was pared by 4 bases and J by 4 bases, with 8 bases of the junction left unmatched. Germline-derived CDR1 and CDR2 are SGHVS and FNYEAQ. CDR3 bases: TGTGCCAGCAGCTATGGGCTAGCGGGAACGTACGAGCAGTACTTC. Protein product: CASSYGLAGTYEQYF.

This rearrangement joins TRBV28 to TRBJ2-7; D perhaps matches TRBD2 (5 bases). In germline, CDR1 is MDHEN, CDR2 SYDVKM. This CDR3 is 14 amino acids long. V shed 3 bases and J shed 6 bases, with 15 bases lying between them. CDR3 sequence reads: CASSFTSGGGEQYF. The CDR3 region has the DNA TGTGCCAGCAGTTTCACTAGTGGAGGAGGCGAGCAGTACTTC.